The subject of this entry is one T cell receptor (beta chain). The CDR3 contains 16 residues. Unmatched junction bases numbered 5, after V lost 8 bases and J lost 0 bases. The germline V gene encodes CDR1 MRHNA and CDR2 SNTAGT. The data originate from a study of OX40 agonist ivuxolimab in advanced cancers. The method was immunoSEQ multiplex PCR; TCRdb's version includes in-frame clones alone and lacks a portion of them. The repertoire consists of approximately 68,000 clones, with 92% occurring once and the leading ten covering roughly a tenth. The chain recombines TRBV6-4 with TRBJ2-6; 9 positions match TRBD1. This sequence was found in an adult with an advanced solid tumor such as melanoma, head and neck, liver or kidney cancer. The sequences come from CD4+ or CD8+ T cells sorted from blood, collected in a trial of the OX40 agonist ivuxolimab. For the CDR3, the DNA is TGTGCCAGCGGTGGGACAGGGCCCTCTGGGGCCAACGTCCTGACTTTC. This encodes CASGGTGPSGANVLTF.